This T cell receptor beta chain came from a study of brain metastases from non-small cell lung cancer. Study conclusions and caveats: Compared with their matched primary tumors, about 64% of brain metastases showed expanded T-cell clones. Metastases had sparse T cells but largely shared repertoires with primaries. Compared with primary tumors, brain metastases showed less T-cell infiltration.

The repertoire was sequenced with immunoSEQ multiplex PCR; TCRdb's copy has only in-frame clones and lacks some. The sample carries several thousand clones, about 80% recorded once. Note on this clone: The antigen is unknown.

The V gene's germline CDR1 is MNHNS and CDR2 SASEGT. The V and J ends lost 5 bases and 5 bases respectively, with 13 bases between them. This CDR3 comprises 14 residues. The V gene is TRBV6-1, the J gene TRBJ1-5; the D gene is possibly TRBD1 (5 bases). The source of this sequence is a donor at least 40 years old with non-small cell lung cancer. Specimen: tissue from a brain metastasis. As DNA, the CDR3 is TGTGCCAGCAGTCGCAGGGTATGGGATCAGCCCCAGCATTTT. It yields the protein CASSRRVWDQPQHF.